The 10 T cell receptor beta chains given below trace back to one sample, sequenced in a study of blood T cells in healthy people across ages. A second about 7 to 12 cycle PCR used barcoded and J-beta primers. One entry per CDR3 protein results from TCRdb running MiXCR on the 5' RACE reads. The table records about 1.1 million distinct CDR3 sequences, 30% to 40% of them present only once. Sample: blood. Receptor source: a man younger than 35 in good health.

This clonotype was recorded a few times. Here the CDR3 reads CASSPTWDPRKFF. CDR3 bases: TGTGCCAGCAGCCCGACGTGGGACCCCCGAAAGTTCTTC. This rearrangement joins TRBV4-2 to TRBJ2-1; D is perhaps TRBD1 or TRBD2 (5 bases each). The CDR3 has 13 amino acids. Trimming left V 4 bases short and J 14 bases short, with 18 bases between. The germline V gene encodes CDR1 LGHNA and CDR2 YNFKEQ.

This clonotype was recorded only once. The genes are TRBV7-2 and TRBJ1-1; D call uncertain. Per the germline V gene, CDR1 is SGHTA and CDR2 is FQGNSA. CDR3 size: 15 residues. Trimming took off 1 base at V and 6 bases at J, with 15 bases between the two ends. The CDR3 loop is CASSLEGLRAAEAFF. The CDR3 region has the DNA TGTGCCAGCAGCTTAGAAGGTTTGAGGGCAGCTGAAGCTTTCTTT.

This clonotype came up a few times. V and J are TRBV10-3 and TRBJ1-6, with a weak D call TRBD1 (5 bases). Looked up from germline, CDR1 is ENHRY and CDR2 is SYGVKD. The length of the CDR3 is 13 residues. V lost 10 bases and J lost 8, with 15 bases in between. CDR3 sequence reads: CATQDGPDSPLHF. CDR3 DNA sequence: TGTGCCACACAGGACGGTCCGGATTCACCCCTCCACTTT.

A few counts support this clonotype. V and J are TRBV9 and TRBJ2-1, with D perhaps TRBD1 or TRBD2 (5 bases each). Germline CDR1 reads SGDLS; CDR2 reads YYNGEE. Between the trimmed V and J ends, which lost 4 bases and 15 bases, there was a span of 17 bases. This CDR3 has 12 amino acids. The CDR3 is CASSTGLFGPFF. In nucleotides, the CDR3 is TGTGCCAGCAGCACAGGACTTTTCGGTCCGTTCTTC.

V gene TRBV12-3 or TRBV12-4 combines with J gene TRBJ2-1; 10 bases line up with TRBD2. After removal of 1 base from V and 3 bases from J, the junction contained 3 bases not matched to a gene. This CDR3 has 16 amino acids. Here the CDR3 DNA reads TGTGCCAGCAGTTTAGAAAGGACTAGCGGCTACAATGAGCAGTTCTTC. Its translation: CASSLERTSGYNEQFF.

As regards this clonotype: With a much larger clone just one base away, this may be a read error. The chain combines TRBV7-2 with TRBJ1-2, with D possibly TRBD1 on 5 matching bases. Germline loops: CDR1 SGHTA, CDR2 FQGNSA. The CDR3 is 13 residues long. CDR3 residues: CAIYRDAIYGHTF. The CDR3 nucleotides are TGTGCCATTTACCGGGACGCAATCTATGGCCACACCTTC.

The rearrangement links TRBV28 to TRBJ2-2; 7 positions agree with TRBD1. The trim removed 2 bases at V and 6 bases at J, leaving 9 bases unmatched. Per the germline V gene, CDR1 is MDHEN and CDR2 is SYDVKM. The CDR3 consists of 16 residues. The CDR3 loop reads CASSLVRQGQSGELFF. CDR3 DNA sequence: TGTGCCAGCAGTTTAGTCCGGCAGGGACAGTCCGGGGAGCTGTTTTTT.

Concerning this clonotype itself: A read error may be the cause here, since a much bigger clone is one base away. The chain is built from TRBV9 and TRBJ2-7; the match to TRBD2 covers 12 bases. Germline trimming cut 3 bases from V and 7 bases from J; bases unmatched to any gene: 5. Germline CDR1 and CDR2: SGDLS and YYNGEE. The CDR3 runs 14 residues. The CDR3 DNA reads as TGTGCCAGCAGCGCTAGCGGGGGGGACAATGAGCAGTACTTC. As protein: CASSASGGDNEQYF.

This clonotype was seen a handful of times. The CDR3 nucleotides are TGCAGCTATACCGCGGGGGCCGACCTCTCCTACGAGCAGTACTTC. The encoded protein is CSYTAGADLSYEQYF. J is TRBJ2-7 and V is TRBV29-1; TRBD2 is a possible D gene (7 bases). V lost 8 bases and J 0 bases, leaving 20 bases between the germline ends. The CDR3 consists of 15 residues. Germline assignment: CDR1 SQVTM and CDR2 ANQGSEA.

The V and J genes are TRBV12-3 or TRBV12-4 and TRBJ1-1; TRBD1 is a possible D gene (5 bases). The CDR3 is made up of 13 amino acids. The V gene lost 6 bases and the J gene lost 8 bases, with 16 bases spanning the gap. CDR3 amino acids: CASSFAIGTEAFF. The CDR3 bases are TGTGCCAGCAGCTTCGCAATAGGGACCGAAGCTTTCTTT.